Below, 13 T cell receptor beta chains from the same sample are listed, as sequenced in a study of prognosis after radiotherapy for stage I lung cancer. Genomic DNA was the source, and TCR beta CDR3 was amplified from it by two-round multiplex PCR. Gene-specific primers for each TRBV and TRBJ gene drove first-round PCR. Each CDR3 protein is one row after TCRdb ran MiXCR on the multiplex PCR reads. Among roughly 18,000 distinct CDR3 sequences, about 44% were seen once, and the ten largest hold 30% to 40%. This specimen was PBMCs, taken before or after stereotactic body radiation therapy (not recorded which). These receptors were collected from a donor at least 50 years old with non-small cell lung cancer.

Concerning this clonotype: An end of the junction does not agree with germline; a read error may underlie this. This chain joins TRBV6-2 or TRBV6-3 and TRBJ2-7; no definite D call. CDR1 is MNHEY, CDR2 SVGEGT, per germline. The CDR3 sequence is 13 residues long. CDR3 residues: CSSTVAVECEQYF. The CDR3 DNA sequence: TGTTCCAGCACGGTGGCAGTGGAGTGCGAGCAGTACTTC.

This clonotype was counted many times. V is TRBV12-3 or TRBV12-4 and J is TRBJ1-5; no reliable D call. The CDR3 covers 12 residues. V shed 5 bases and J shed 7 bases, with 9 bases lying between them. The CDR3 DNA reads as TGTGCCAGCAGTGCGACGGGGCAGCCCCAGCATTTT. This gives the protein CASSATGQPQHF.

By its share, this clonotype is medium-sized. V gene TRBV7-2 combines with J gene TRBJ1-6; D not certain. CDR1 and CDR2 (germline): SGHTA, FQGNSA. Between the trimmed V and J ends, which lost 1 base and 4 bases, there was a span of 8 bases. The CDR3 spans 15 residues. The CDR3 sequence: CASSLVSRYNSPLHF. CDR3 nucleotide sequence: TGTGCCAGCAGCTTAGTTTCCCGGTATAATTCACCCCTCCACTTT.

Many counts were recorded for this clonotype. V usage is TRBV5-4 and J usage is TRBJ2-2; D is uncertain. Trimming pared 10 bases from V and 0 bases from J, leaving 7 bases between. The CDR3 extends over 12 amino acids. Germline V CDR1 and CDR2: SGHNT, YYREEE (reference sequence). The CDR3 spells CAGRANTGELFF. CDR3 nucleotide sequence: TGTGCCGGACGAGCGAACACCGGGGAGCTGTTTTTT.

This clonotype has a count of ten or more. This sequence joins TRBV18 and TRBJ2-1; a weak D match, TRBD1 (6 bases). This CDR3 comprises 14 residues. CDR1 KGHSH and CDR2 LQKENI come from the germline V gene. The germline V and J ends were trimmed by 5 bases and 0 bases, with 8 bases remaining between them. The CDR3 coding sequence is TGTGCCAGCTCAAAAGGGGGCTCCTACAATGAGCAGTTCTTC. Its protein is CASSKGGSYNEQFF.

This clonotype was seen many times. This chain uses TRBV5-1 with TRBJ2-7; TRBD2 might be the D (5 bases). Trimming shortened V by 0 bases and J by 3 bases, and 16 bases separated the two germline ends. The CDR3 has 16 residues. Germline assignment: CDR1 SGHRS and CDR2 YFSETQ. CDR3 sequence reads: CASSLGPVREGYEQYF. In DNA, the CDR3 is TGCGCCAGCAGCTTGGGACCGGTTCGGGAAGGCTACGAGCAGTACTTC.

This clonotype has at least ten counts. The V call is TRBV13, the J call TRBJ2-1, with 13 bases that match TRBD2. The germline V gene encodes CDR1 PRHDT and CDR2 FYEKMQ (reference sequence). V dropped 5 bases and J dropped 4; count of bases not matched to a gene: 5. The CDR3 covers 16 residues. This CDR3 reads CASSAQTSGGYNEQFF. CDR3 bases: TGTGCCAGCAGCGCACAGACTAGCGGGGGGTACAATGAGCAGTTCTTC.

This clonotype was detected many times. The chain is built from TRBV7-9 and TRBJ1-1; no clear D gene. Germline V gives CDR1 SEHNR, CDR2 FQNEAQ (reference sequence). The CDR3 length is 12 residues. Trimming shortened V by 10 bases and J by 4 bases, and 13 bases separated the two germline ends. The DNA of the CDR3 is TGTGCCACACACGGGGAGTCCACTGAAGCTTTCTTT. It codes for CATHGESTEAFF.

Judged by abundance, this clonotype is medium-sized. The chain is built from TRBV6-4 and TRBJ2-7, with unresolved D. V gave up 5 bases and J gave up 4 bases, with 15 bases separating them. This CDR3 comprises 14 residues. The germline V gene encodes CDR1 MRHNA and CDR2 SNTAGT. The CDR3 DNA is TGTGCCAGCAGTCCCCGGAGCCCCCCTTACGAGCAGTACTTC. Its translation is CASSPRSPPYEQYF.

Of note for this clonotype: The junction and the germline gene differ at one end; a read error may be behind it. This chain connects TRBV6-2 or TRBV6-3 to TRBJ1-3; D not resolved. CDR1 and CDR2 (germline): MNHEY, SVGEGT. The CDR3 sequence is 16 residues long. CDR3 amino acids: CVSSRVSALYGNTIYF. CDR3 bases: TGTGTCAGCAGTCGGGTGTCAGCCCTCTATGGAAACACCATATATTTT.

This chain links TRBV11-2 with TRBJ2-7, with 9 bases aligning to TRBD1. Germline V gene sequence: CDR1 SGHAT, CDR2 FQNNGV. The CDR3 runs 15 residues. V dropped 1 base and J dropped 2; count of bases not matched to a gene: 3. The CDR3 DNA follows: TGTGCCAGCAGCTTAGGGGGACAGGGACCCTACGAGCAGTACTTC. This sequence encodes CASSLGGQGPYEQYF.

This clonotype was detected only a few times. A much larger clone sits a single nucleotide away, making a read error possible. V gene TRBV11-2 combines with J gene TRBJ2-7; either TRBD1 or TRBD2 may fit D (5 bases each). Germline values: CDR1 SGHAT, CDR2 FQNNGV. The CDR3 consists of 17 residues. V lost 1 base and J 1 base, leaving 17 bases between the germline ends. The DNA of the CDR3 is TGTGCCAGCAGCTTAGGGGTTGGGGGAATCTCGTCCTACGAGCAGTACTTC. It specifies CASSLGVGGISSYEQYF.

The rearrangement joins TRBV30 to TRBJ1-6; no definite D call. V was clipped by 0 bases and J by 7 bases, with 10 bases between them. Germline values: CDR1 GTSNPN, CDR2 SVGIG (reference sequence). CDR3 length equals 14 residues. CDR3 bases: TGTGCCTGGAGTGTAGGCGGCACGAATTCACCCCTCCACTTT. Its protein is CAWSVGGTNSPLHF.